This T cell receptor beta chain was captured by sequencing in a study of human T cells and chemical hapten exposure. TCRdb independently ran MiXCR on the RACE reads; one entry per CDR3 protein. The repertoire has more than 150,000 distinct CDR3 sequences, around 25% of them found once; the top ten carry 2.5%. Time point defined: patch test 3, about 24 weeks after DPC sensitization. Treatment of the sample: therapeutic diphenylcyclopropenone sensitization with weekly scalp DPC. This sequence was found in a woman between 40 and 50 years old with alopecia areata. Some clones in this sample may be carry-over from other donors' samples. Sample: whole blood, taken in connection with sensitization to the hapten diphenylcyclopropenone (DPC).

The CDR3 sequence: CASSPGTDSGNTIYF. CDR3 nucleotide sequence: TGTGCCAGCAGCCCCGGGACAGACTCTGGAAACACCATATATTTT. The rearrangement links TRBV6-5 to TRBJ1-3; TRBD1 agrees at 7 bases. J lost 0 bases, V lost 6 bases, and 5 bases had no gene match. Germline V gives CDR1 MNHEY, CDR2 SVGAGI. The CDR3 length is 15 residues.